This passage covers 31 T cell receptor beta chains from one sample sequenced in a study of blood T cell repertoires in COVID-19. Clones were sequenced by immunoSEQ multiplex PCR, and TCRdb holds only the in-frame ones, with some missing. The sample shows 300,000 to 350,000 clones, about 90% of them seen only once. Sequencing used peripheral blood. These TCRs come from a woman in her late teens or twenties who had recovered from COVID-19.

The chain uses TRBV11-3 and TRBJ2-5; 9 bases align to TRBD1. CDR1 is SGHNT and CDR2 is YENEEA in the germline V gene. The CDR3 consists of 14 residues. Unmatched junction bases numbered 3, after V lost 4 bases and J lost 3 bases. The CDR3 bases are TGTGCCAGCAGCTCCGGACAGGGGAAAGAGACCCAGTACTTC. Its protein product is CASSSGQGKETQYF.

The V gene is TRBV5-1, the J gene TRBJ2-1; 7 nucleotides match TRBD2. The CDR3 totals 19 residues. J gave up 0 bases and V 0 bases, and 12 bases lay outside the gene matches. Germline CDR1 is SGHRS and CDR2 is YFSETQ. DNA of the CDR3: TGCGCCAGCAGCTTGGAATCGCTAGCGGAGATGAGCTCCTACAATGAGCAGTTCTTC. Protein sequence: CASSLESLAEMSSYNEQFF.

The chain links TRBV24-1 to TRBJ1-2; 9 nucleotides line up with TRBD1. Germline V gene data show CDR1 as KGHDR and CDR2 as SFDVKD. V trimming: 3 bases; J trimming: 4 bases; junction bases outside the gene matches: 5. This CDR3 region has 15 residues. The CDR3 protein is CATSDKRQGGYGYTF. The CDR3 DNA sequence: TGTGCCACCAGTGATAAAAGACAGGGGGGCTATGGCTACACCTTC.

The V gene is TRBV6-5, the J gene TRBJ1-3; 8 bases are shared with TRBD1. The CDR3 contains 16 residues. Germline V CDR1 and CDR2: MNHEY, SVGAGI. The trim removed 2 bases at V and 3 bases at J, leaving 6 bases unmatched. The CDR3 DNA is TGTGCCAGCAGTTACGTGGACAGGGTGTTTGGAAACACCATATATTTT. Protein sequence: CASSYVDRVFGNTIYF.

The gene calls are TRBV30 and TRBJ1-3, with 8 nucleotides matching TRBD1. Trimming took 3 bases from V and 1 from J; bases not matched to a gene: 8. This CDR3 is built from 16 residues. Germline V lookup: CDR1 GTSNPN, CDR2 SVGIG (reference sequence). CDR3 loop: CAWRTGAEKSGNTIYF. The CDR3, as DNA: TGTGCCTGGAGGACAGGGGCTGAAAAATCTGGAAACACCATATATTTT.

This chain uses TRBV7-9 with TRBJ2-4, with 7 bases matching TRBD1. Germline V gives CDR1 SEHNR, CDR2 FQNEAQ (reference sequence). V shed 5 bases and J 4 bases; nucleotides not matched to a gene: 5. The CDR3 covers 14 residues. Here the CDR3 DNA reads TGTGCCAGCAGCCACCGGGACAGAAAAAACATTCAGTACTTC. Translating gives CASSHRDRKNIQYF.

The chain combines TRBV7-6 with TRBJ1-2, with 7 bases matching TRBD1. Looked up from germline, CDR1 is SGHVS and CDR2 is FNYEAQ. The CDR3 spans 14 residues. The V gene end was trimmed by 4 bases and the J gene end by 3 bases; junction bases not matched to a gene: 5. The CDR3 bases are TGTGCCAGCAGCTCAACCAGGGGGGACTATGGCTACACCTTC. Its translation: CASSSTRGDYGYTF.

The V and J genes are TRBV9 and TRBJ2-1, with 11 positions matching TRBD2. Germline CDR1 is SGDLS and CDR2 is YYNGEE. The CDR3 contains 15 residues. V was clipped by 0 bases and J by 9 bases; unmatched bases: 5. This CDR3 reads CASSVGLAGSGEQFF. CDR3 sequence (DNA): TGTGCCAGCAGCGTAGGACTAGCGGGATCGGGTGAGCAGTTCTTC.

The V gene is TRBV11-2, the J gene TRBJ2-1; D is uncertain. The CDR3 has 12 amino acids. The V gene's germline CDR1 is SGHAT and CDR2 FQNNGV. The V gene lost 5 bases and the J gene lost 5 bases, with 7 bases spanning the gap. CDR3 DNA sequence: TGTGCCAGCAGCCCAACACACAATGAGCAGTTCTTC. Translated: CASSPTHNEQFF.

The V and J genes are TRBV27 and TRBJ1-1; 7 nucleotides line up with TRBD1. V trimming: 4 bases; J trimming: 4 bases; junction bases outside the gene matches: 12. The CDR3 spans 16 residues. Germline CDR1 reads MNHEY; CDR2 reads SMNVEV (reference sequence). The CDR3 is CASSSSGGIKSTEAFF. The CDR3 DNA follows: TGTGCCAGCAGTTCCTCAGGGGGAATTAAGAGCACTGAAGCTTTCTTT.

The rearrangement links TRBV19 to TRBJ1-5; TRBD1 aligns across 7 bases. Germline V gives CDR1 LNHDA, CDR2 SQIVND (reference sequence). V was pared by 7 bases and J by 2 bases, with 8 bases of the junction left unmatched. The CDR3 spans 15 residues. The CDR3 region is CASNKQGQGNQPQHF. Written as DNA, the CDR3 is TGTGCCAGTAATAAACAGGGGCAGGGCAATCAGCCCCAGCATTTT.

V and J are TRBV19 and TRBJ1-5; D perhaps matches TRBD1 (6 bases). V lost 6 bases and J lost 0, with 15 bases in between. This CDR3 has 16 residues. From germline, CDR1 is LNHDA and CDR2 SQIVND (reference sequence). The CDR3 nucleotides read TGTGCCAGTAGGATTGGTAGGGGGTTTAGCAATCAGCCCCAGCATTTT. Translating gives CASRIGRGFSNQPQHF.

The DNA of the CDR3 is TGTGCCAGCAGCCGAATTACTGTCGGCACCGGGGAGCTGTTTTTT. Its protein is CASSRITVGTGELFF. The chain joins TRBV3-1 (or the pseudogene TRBV3-2) to TRBJ2-2, with D hard to call. The germline V and J ends were trimmed by 4 bases and 4 bases, with 13 bases remaining between them. Germline V gives CDR1 LGHDT, CDR2 YNNKEL (reference sequence). The CDR3 is 15 amino acids.

The rearrangement joins TRBV11-2 to TRBJ2-3, with 8 bases identical to TRBD2. CDR1 and CDR2 (germline): SGHAT, FQNNGV. The V segment lost 5 bases and the J segment 4 bases; nucleotides outside the gene matches: 8. The CDR3 extends over 15 amino acids. The CDR3, as DNA: TGTGCCAGCAGCCCCCCCCTGACTAGCGCAGATACGCAGTATTTT. Translating it yields CASSPPLTSADTQYF.

This chain uses TRBV28 with TRBJ2-3; 10 bases fit TRBD2. V lost 3 bases to trimming and J lost 4 bases; unmatched junction nucleotides: 7. The CDR3 contains 16 residues. Germline V lookup: CDR1 MDHEN, CDR2 SYDVKM. CDR3 amino acids: CASSFLAGVGSDTQYF. CDR3 in DNA: TGTGCCAGCAGTTTCCTAGCGGGAGTAGGATCAGATACGCAGTATTTT.

This chain joins TRBV6-5 and TRBJ2-1; 7 bases align to TRBD1. Germline lookup yields CDR1 MNHEY and CDR2 SVGAGI. The CDR3 sequence is 12 residues long. J was trimmed by 8 bases and V by 6 bases; bases with no gene match: 4. The CDR3 DNA reads as TGTGCCAGCAGGTACAGGGGCGATGAGCAGTTCTTC. It specifies CASRYRGDEQFF.

For this clone: Other DNA sequences in the same sample also yield this CDR3. The DNA for the CDR3 is TGCGCCAGCAGCTTACAGGGGGCCGGGGAGACCCAGTACTTC. This gives the protein CASSLQGAGETQYF. The chain combines TRBV5-1 with TRBJ2-5; 9 bases agree with TRBD1. Trimming took 2 bases from V and 5 from J; bases not matched to a gene: 4. This CDR3 has 14 amino acids. Per the germline V gene, CDR1 is SGHRS and CDR2 is YFSETQ.

The J gene is TRBJ1-2, the V gene TRBV19; D ambiguous. This CDR3 has 13 amino acids. V gave up 3 bases and J gave up 10 bases, with 15 bases separating them. The germline V gene encodes CDR1 LNHDA and CDR2 SQIVND (reference sequence). The CDR3 bases are TGTGCCAGTAGTATTCTCCAGGTTGAAGACTACACCTTC. It is translated as CASSILQVEDYTF.

The genes are TRBV9 and TRBJ2-1, with 11 bases identical to TRBD1. V shed 3 bases and J 6 bases; nucleotides not matched to a gene: 5. Germline CDR1 is SGDLS and CDR2 is YYNGEE. This CDR3 region has 15 residues. The CDR3 sequence is CASSAGQGAVNEQFF. In DNA form, the CDR3 reads TGTGCCAGCAGCGCTGGACAGGGGGCCGTCAATGAGCAGTTCTTC.

This chain connects TRBV7-9 to TRBJ2-2, with 8 bases lining up with TRBD1. The CDR3 has 15 amino acids. Germline V gene lookup returns CDR1 SEHNR and CDR2 FQNEAQ (reference sequence). V shed 3 bases, J shed 4 bases, and the junction held 4 bases outside the gene matches. CDR3 sequence (DNA): TGTGCCAGCAGCTTTCCAGGGGGCGGCACCGGGGAGCTGTTTTTT. Translated, it gives CASSFPGGGTGELFF.

In this sample, this clone turned up a few times. V usage is TRBV27 and J usage is TRBJ2-7; 8 positions agree with TRBD1. Germline trimming cut 5 bases from V and 3 bases from J; bases unmatched to any gene: 12. CDR3 length: 16 residues. Germline loops: CDR1 MNHEY, CDR2 SMNVEV (reference sequence). The chain's CDR3 is CASSASGTGYSYEQYV. The CDR3 nucleotides are TGTGCCAGCAGTGCCTCCGGGACAGGTTATAGCTACGAGCAGTACGTC.

The chain has TRBV7-8 and TRBJ1-2, with D maybe TRBD1 (5 bases). The CDR3 sequence is 13 residues long. Germline V lookup: CDR1 SGHVS, CDR2 FQNEAQ. V lost 1 base and J lost 4, with 7 bases in between. The CDR3 DNA reads TGTGCCAGCAGCTTAGGACAGCTCTATGGCTACACCTTC. It is translated as CASSLGQLYGYTF.

This clone was seen more than once but under ten times. The rearrangement uses TRBV19 and TRBJ1-2; 10 bases agree with TRBD1. Germline trimming cut 3 bases from V and 8 bases from J; bases unmatched to any gene: 9. Germline V gene lookup returns CDR1 LNHDA and CDR2 SQIVND (reference sequence). The CDR3 loop spans 15 amino acids. For the CDR3, the DNA is TGTGCCAGTAGTATGGGGACAGGGGTTGCAAGAGGCTACACCTTC. The encoded protein is CASSMGTGVARGYTF.

The chain recombines TRBV5-1 with TRBJ1-3, with D perhaps matching TRBD1 (5 bases). Trimming took 4 bases from V and 0 from J, leaving 8 bases between them. Per the germline V gene, CDR1 is SGHRS and CDR2 is YFSETQ. The CDR3 totals 14 residues. CDR3 coding DNA: TGCGCCAGCAGCCCGGACACCTCTGGAAACACCATATATTTT. As protein: CASSPDTSGNTIYF. The full variable domain, completed using reference TRBV5-1 and TRBJ1-3, is KAGVTQTPRYLIKTRGQQVTLSCSPISGHRSVSWYQQTPGQGLQFLFEYFSETQRNKGNFPGRFSGRQFSNSRSEMNVSTLELGDSALYLCASSPDTSGNTIYFGEGSWLTVV.

The rearrangement joins TRBV4-3 to TRBJ2-1; 7 nucleotides match TRBD2. Germline values: CDR1 LGHNA, CDR2 YSLEER. This CDR3 comprises 17 residues. V lost 0 bases and J lost 8; bases outside the gene matches: 13. In DNA form, the CDR3 reads TGCGCCAGCAGCCAAGATCTCCGGGACTACCTACCCGATGAGCAGTTCTTC. It codes for CASSQDLRDYLPDEQFF.

The V gene is TRBV7-9, the J gene TRBJ1-1; TRBD1 matches at 8 bases. CDR1 SEHNR and CDR2 FQNEAQ come from the germline V gene (reference sequence). The junction had 10 bases not matched to a gene; V was cut back by 4 bases and J by 3 bases. CDR3 length equals 16 residues. CDR3 residues: CASSSLGQGKDTEAFF. CDR3 nucleotide sequence: TGTGCCAGCAGCTCCCTCGGACAGGGAAAGGACACTGAAGCTTTCTTT.

V gene TRBV20-1 combines with J gene TRBJ2-3; possibly TRBD2 for D (5 bases). CDR1 and CDR2 (germline): DFQATT, SNEGSKA (reference sequence). V dropped 5 bases and J dropped 4 bases, with 7 bases sitting between them. There are 11 residues in the CDR3. CDR3 amino acids: CSAVLADTQYF. The CDR3 nucleotides read TGCAGTGCTGTACTAGCAGATACGCAGTATTTT.

The J gene is TRBJ2-7, the V gene TRBV7-9; 8 nucleotides agree with TRBD1. The CDR3 has 16 residues. After removal of 1 base from V and 3 bases from J, the junction contained 8 bases not matched to a gene. Germline V gene sequence: CDR1 SEHNR, CDR2 FQNEAQ (reference sequence). The CDR3 sequence is CASSLDVGDRYYEQYV. The DNA of the CDR3 is TGTGCCAGCAGCTTAGATGTAGGGGACAGGTACTACGAGCAGTACGTC.

The CDR3: CASCGWGGVCHEQYV. The CDR3 nucleotides read TGTGCCAGCTGTGGGTGGGGGGGAGTTTGCCACGAGCAGTACGTC. The gene calls are TRBV14 and TRBJ2-7, with 7 bases matching TRBD2. Germline CDR1 SGHDN, CDR2 FVKESK. This CDR3 region has 15 residues. V was pared by 8 bases and J by 5 bases, with 15 bases of the junction left unmatched.

V gene TRBV9 combines with J gene TRBJ1-2; 11 nucleotides align to TRBD1. The germline V gene has CDR1 SGDLS and CDR2 YYNGEE. V gave up 4 bases and J gave up 8 bases; unmatched junction bases: 10. This CDR3 has 15 residues. CDR3 coding DNA: TGTGCCAGCAGCCCCCGGGACAGGGGGATTGGGGGCTACACCTTC. Protein sequence: CASSPRDRGIGGYTF.

The chain recombines TRBV6-4 with TRBJ2-1; 9 positions match TRBD2. The CDR3 is 15 residues long. Looked up from germline, CDR1 is MRHNA and CDR2 is SNTAGT. V trimming: 4 bases; J trimming: 6 bases; junction bases outside the gene matches: 7. CDR3 DNA sequence: TGTGCCAGCAGTGCTGTAGCGGGAGAAGGCAATGAGCAGTTCTTC. It yields the protein CASSAVAGEGNEQFF.